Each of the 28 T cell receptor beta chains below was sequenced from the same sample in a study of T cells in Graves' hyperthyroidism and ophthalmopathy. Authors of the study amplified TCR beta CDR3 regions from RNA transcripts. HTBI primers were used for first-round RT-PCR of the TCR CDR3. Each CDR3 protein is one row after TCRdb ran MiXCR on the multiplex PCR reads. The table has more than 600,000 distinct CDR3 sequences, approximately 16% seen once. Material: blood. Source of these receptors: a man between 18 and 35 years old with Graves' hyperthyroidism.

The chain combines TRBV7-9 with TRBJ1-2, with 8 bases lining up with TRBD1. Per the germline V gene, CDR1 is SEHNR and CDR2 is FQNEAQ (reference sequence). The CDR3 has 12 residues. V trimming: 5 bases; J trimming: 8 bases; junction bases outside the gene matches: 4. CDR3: CASSQTGEGYTF. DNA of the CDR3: TGTGCCAGCAGCCAGACAGGGGAAGGCTACACCTTC.

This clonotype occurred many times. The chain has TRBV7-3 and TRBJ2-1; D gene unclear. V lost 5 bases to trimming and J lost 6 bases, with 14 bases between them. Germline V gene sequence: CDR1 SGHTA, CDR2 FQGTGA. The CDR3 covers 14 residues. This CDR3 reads CASSPQSGGNEQFF. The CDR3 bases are TGTGCCAGCAGCCCTCAATCTGGTGGCAATGAGCAGTTCTTC.

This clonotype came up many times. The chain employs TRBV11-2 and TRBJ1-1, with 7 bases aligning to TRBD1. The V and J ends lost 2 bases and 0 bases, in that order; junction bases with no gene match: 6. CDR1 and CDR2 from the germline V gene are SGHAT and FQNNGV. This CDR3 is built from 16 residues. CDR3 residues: CASSLRWQGVNTEAFF. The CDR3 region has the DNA TGTGCCAGCAGCTTACGTTGGCAGGGGGTGAACACTGAAGCTTTCTTT.

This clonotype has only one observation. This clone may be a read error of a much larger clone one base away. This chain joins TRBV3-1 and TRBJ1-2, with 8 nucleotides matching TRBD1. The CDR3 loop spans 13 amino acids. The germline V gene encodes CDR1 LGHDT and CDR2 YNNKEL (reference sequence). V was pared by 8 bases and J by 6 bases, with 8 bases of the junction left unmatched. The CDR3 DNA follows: TGTGCCAGCGGCCCTACAGGGGGAGATGGCTACACCTTC. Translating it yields CASGPTGGDGYTF.

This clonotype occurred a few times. The CDR3 coding sequence is TGTGCCAGCAGTCTATTTAGGCCCGGAGATACCGGGGAGCTGTTTTTT. Translated, it gives CASSLFRPGDTGELFF. This sequence joins TRBV27 and TRBJ2-2, with D hard to call. CDR1 and CDR2 from the germline V gene are MNHEY and SMNVEV (reference sequence). The CDR3 is made up of 16 amino acids. Trimming took off 5 bases at V and 5 bases at J, with 18 bases between the two ends.

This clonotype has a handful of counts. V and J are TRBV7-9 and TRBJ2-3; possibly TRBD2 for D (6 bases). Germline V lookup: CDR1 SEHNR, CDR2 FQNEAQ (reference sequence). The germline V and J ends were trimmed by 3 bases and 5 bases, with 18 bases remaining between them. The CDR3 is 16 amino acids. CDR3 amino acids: CASSFSWGEHRDTQYF. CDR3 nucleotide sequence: TGTGCCAGCAGCTTTAGTTGGGGGGAACACCGAGATACGCAGTATTTT.

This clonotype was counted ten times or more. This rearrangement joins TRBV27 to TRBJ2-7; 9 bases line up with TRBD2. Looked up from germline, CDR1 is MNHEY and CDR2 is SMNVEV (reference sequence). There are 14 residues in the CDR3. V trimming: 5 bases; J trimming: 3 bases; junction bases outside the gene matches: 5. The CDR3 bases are TGTGCCAGCAGTCCCCTAGCGGGATACTACGAGCAGTACTTC. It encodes CASSPLAGYYEQYF.

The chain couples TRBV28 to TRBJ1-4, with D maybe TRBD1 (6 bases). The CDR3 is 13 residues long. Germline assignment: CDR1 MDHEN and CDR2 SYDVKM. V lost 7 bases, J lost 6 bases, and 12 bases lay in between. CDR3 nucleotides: TGTGCCAGCATTGGCGGGGGCGATGAAAAACTGTTTTTT. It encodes CASIGGGDEKLFF.

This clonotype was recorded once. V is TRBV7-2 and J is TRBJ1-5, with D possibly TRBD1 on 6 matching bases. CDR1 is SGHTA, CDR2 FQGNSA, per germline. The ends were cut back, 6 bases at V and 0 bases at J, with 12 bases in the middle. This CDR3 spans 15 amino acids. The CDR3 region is CASRRQAGSNQPQHF. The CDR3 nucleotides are TGTGCCAGCAGGAGACAGGCTGGTAGCAATCAGCCCCAGCATTTT.

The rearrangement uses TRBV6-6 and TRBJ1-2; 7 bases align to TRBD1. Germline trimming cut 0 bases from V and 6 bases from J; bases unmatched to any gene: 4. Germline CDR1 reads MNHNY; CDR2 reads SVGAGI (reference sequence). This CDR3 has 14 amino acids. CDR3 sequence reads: CASSYSTGMDGYTF. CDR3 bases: TGTGCCAGCAGTTACTCGACAGGGATGGATGGCTACACCTTC.

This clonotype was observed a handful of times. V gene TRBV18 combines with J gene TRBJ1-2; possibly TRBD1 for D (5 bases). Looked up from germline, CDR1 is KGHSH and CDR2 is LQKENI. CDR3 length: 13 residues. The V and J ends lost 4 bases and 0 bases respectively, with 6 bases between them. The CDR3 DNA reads TGTGCCAGCTCACAGGGGACTAACTATGGCTACACCTTC. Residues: CASSQGTNYGYTF. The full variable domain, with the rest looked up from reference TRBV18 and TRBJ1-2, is NAGVMQNPRHLVRRRGQEARLRCSPMKGHSHVYWYRQLPEEGLKFMVYLQKENIIDESGMPKERFSAEFPKEGPSILRIQQVVRGDSAAYFCASSQGTNYGYTFGSGTRLTVV.

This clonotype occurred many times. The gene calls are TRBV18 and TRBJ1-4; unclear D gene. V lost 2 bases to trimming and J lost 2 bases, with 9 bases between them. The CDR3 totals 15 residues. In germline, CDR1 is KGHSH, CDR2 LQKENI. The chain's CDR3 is CASSPMMATNEKLFF. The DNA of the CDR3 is TGTGCCAGCTCACCAATGATGGCGACTAATGAAAAACTGTTTTTT.

The CDR3 DNA sequence: TGTGCCTGGAGTCCCGCAGCGGGAGACAATGAGCAGTTCTTC. Translated, it gives CAWSPAAGDNEQFF. The rearrangement uses TRBV30 and TRBJ2-1, with 8 bases aligning to TRBD2. Trimming at V came to 2 bases and at J to 5 bases, leaving 5 bases not matched to a gene. CDR3 length: 14 residues. The germline gives CDR1 GTSNPN, CDR2 SVGIG (reference sequence). The variable domain in full, completed from reference TRBV30 and TRBJ2-1, reads SQTIHQWPATLVQPVGSPLSLECTVEGTSNPNLYWYRQAAGRGLQLLFYSVGIGQISSEVPQNLSASRPQDRQFILSSKKLLLSDSGFYLCAWSPAAGDNEQFFGPGTRLTVL.

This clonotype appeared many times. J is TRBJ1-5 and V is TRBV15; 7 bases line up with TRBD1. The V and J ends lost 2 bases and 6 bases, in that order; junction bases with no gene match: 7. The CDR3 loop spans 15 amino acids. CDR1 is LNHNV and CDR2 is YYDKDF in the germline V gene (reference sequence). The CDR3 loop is CATSRPDRVGQPQHF. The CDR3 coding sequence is TGTGCCACCAGCAGACCAGACAGGGTGGGTCAGCCCCAGCATTTT.

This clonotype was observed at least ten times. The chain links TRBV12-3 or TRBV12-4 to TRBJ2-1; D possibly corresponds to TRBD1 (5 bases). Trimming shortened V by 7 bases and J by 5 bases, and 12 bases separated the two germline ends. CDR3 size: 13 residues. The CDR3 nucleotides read TGTGCCAGCACCCAGCTGGGGCACAATGAGCAGTTCTTC. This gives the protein CASTQLGHNEQFF.

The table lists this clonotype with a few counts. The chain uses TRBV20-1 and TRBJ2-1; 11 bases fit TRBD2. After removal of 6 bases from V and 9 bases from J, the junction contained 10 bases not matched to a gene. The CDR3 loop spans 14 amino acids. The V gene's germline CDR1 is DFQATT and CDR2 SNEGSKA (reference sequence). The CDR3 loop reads CSAPTSGRDGEQFF. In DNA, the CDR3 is TGCAGTGCACCCACTAGCGGGAGAGACGGTGAGCAGTTCTTC.

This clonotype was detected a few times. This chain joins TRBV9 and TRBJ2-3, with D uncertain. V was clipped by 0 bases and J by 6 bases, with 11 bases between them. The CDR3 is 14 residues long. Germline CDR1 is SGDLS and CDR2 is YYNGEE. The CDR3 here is CASSVDQIPDTQYF. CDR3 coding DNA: TGTGCCAGCAGCGTAGACCAGATCCCCGATACGCAGTATTTT.

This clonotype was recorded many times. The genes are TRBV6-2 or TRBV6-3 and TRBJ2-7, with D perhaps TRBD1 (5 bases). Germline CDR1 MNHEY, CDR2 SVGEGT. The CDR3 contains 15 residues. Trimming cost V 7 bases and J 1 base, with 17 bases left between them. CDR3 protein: CASTPAAGSSYEQYF. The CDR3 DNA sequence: TGTGCCAGCACCCCGGCGGCAGGGTCGTCCTACGAGCAGTACTTC.

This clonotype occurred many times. The CDR3 loop is CAITRTGSSYEQYF. The CDR3 nucleotides are TGTGCCATCACCAGGACAGGGAGCTCCTACGAGCAGTACTTC. This sequence joins TRBV10-3 and TRBJ2-7; 8 nucleotides line up with TRBD1. The CDR3 length is 14 residues. V shed 7 bases and J 0 bases; nucleotides not matched to a gene: 5. Germline CDR1 ENHRY, CDR2 SYGVKD.

This CDR3 is CASSFEWQISGNEQFF. The CDR3 region has the DNA TGTGCCAGCAGCTTTGAATGGCAGATATCCGGCAATGAGCAGTTCTTC. The rearrangement links TRBV7-9 to TRBJ2-1; D unresolved. In germline, CDR1 is SEHNR, CDR2 FQNEAQ (reference sequence). V was shortened by 3 bases and J by 6 bases, with 18 bases between the two germline ends. The CDR3 runs to 16 residues.

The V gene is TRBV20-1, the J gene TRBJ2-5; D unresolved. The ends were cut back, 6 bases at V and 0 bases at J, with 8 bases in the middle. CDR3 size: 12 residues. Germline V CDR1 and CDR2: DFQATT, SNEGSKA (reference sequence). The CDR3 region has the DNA TGCAGTGCCGCGAGGTACCAAGAGACCCAGTACTTC. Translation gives CSAARYQETQYF.

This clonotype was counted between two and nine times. The CDR3 sequence: CASSREGVRETQYF. The CDR3 nucleotides read TGTGCCAGCAGCCGCGAGGGGGTAAGGGAGACCCAGTACTTC. The chain is built from TRBV5-8 and TRBJ2-5, with a tentative D call TRBD1 (6 bases). Germline CDR1 SGHTS, CDR2 YDEGEE. The CDR3 runs 14 residues. The V end lost 4 bases, the J end lost 5 bases, and 15 bases lay between the germline ends.

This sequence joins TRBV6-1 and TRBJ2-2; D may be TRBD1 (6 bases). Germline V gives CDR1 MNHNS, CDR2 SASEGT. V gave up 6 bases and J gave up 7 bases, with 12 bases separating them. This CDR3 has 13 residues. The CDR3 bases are TGTGCCAGCAGGATGGGGGCCGACGGGGAGCTGTTTTTT. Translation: CASRMGADGELFF.

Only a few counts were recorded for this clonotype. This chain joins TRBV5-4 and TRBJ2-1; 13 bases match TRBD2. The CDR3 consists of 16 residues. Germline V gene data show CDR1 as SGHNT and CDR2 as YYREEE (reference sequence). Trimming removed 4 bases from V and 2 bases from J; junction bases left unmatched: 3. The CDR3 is CASSTGTSGAYNEQFF. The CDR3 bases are TGTGCCAGCAGCACGGGGACTAGCGGGGCCTACAATGAGCAGTTCTTC.

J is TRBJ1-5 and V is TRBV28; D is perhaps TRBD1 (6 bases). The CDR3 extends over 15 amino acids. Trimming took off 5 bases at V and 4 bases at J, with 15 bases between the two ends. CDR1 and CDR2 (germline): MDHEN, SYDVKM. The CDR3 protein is CASSPPGARNQPQHF. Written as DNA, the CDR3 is TGTGCCAGCAGTCCCCCGGGGGCGAGAAATCAGCCCCAGCATTTT.

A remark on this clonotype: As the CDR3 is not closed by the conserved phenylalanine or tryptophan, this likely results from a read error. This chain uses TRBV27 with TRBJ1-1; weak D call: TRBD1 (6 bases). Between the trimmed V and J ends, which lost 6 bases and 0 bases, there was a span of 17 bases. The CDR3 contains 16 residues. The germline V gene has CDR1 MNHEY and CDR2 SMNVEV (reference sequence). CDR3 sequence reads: CASSYGTTSMNTEAFL. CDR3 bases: TGTGCCAGCAGCTATGGGACAACATCTATGAACACTGAAGCTTTCCTT.

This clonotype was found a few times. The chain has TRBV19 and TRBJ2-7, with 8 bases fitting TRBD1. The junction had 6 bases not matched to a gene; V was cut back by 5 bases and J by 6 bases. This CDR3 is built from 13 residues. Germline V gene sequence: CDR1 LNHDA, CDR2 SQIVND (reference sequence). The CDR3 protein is CASSPTDRAEQYF. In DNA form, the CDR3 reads TGTGCCAGTAGTCCTACGGACAGGGCCGAGCAGTACTTC.

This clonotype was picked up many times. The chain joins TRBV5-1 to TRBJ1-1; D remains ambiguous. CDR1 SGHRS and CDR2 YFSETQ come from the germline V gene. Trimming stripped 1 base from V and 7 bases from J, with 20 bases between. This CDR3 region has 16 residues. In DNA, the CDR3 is TGCGCCAGCAGCTTGTCTTACGCCGCGGGAGCCGGTGAAGCTTTCTTT. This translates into CASSLSYAAGAGEAFF.